This T cell receptor beta chain was documented in a study of cytomegalovirus exposure and HLA in healthy donors. Study-wide points: According to a later analysis, donors in an Asian-associated ancestry cluster reportedly had fewer N-insertions than the roughly 670-donor mean. Later analysis suggested most CMV-associated TCR beta chains were HLA-restricted.

PCR employed 60 Vbeta and 13 Jbeta primers. Libraries were prepared by immunoSEQ multiplex PCR; TCRdb keeps only in-frame clonotypes and omits some of them. The repertoire holds 120,000 or so clones, with approximately 76% as singletons. Remarks on this clone: The antigen remains unidentified.

The CDR3 spans 15 residues. V dropped 7 bases and J dropped 0 bases, with 15 bases sitting between them. Germline V gives CDR1 SGHTA, CDR2 FQGNSA. The V gene is TRBV7-2, the J gene TRBJ2-5; a weak D match, TRBD1 (5 bases). This TCR came from a man aged 50-59 years in good health and CMV-seropositive. Sequencing was carried out using PBMCs. The CDR3 sequence is CASTFQGVNQETQYF. The CDR3 DNA is TGTGCCAGCACCTTCCAGGGCGTAAACCAAGAGACCCAGTACTTC.